This passage covers 26 T cell receptor beta chains from one sample sequenced in a study of blood T cell repertoires in COVID-19. Method: immunoSEQ multiplex PCR; TCRdb's copy keeps in-frame clones and lacks some. This sample has about 130,000 clones, with around 86% found just once. Sequencing used peripheral blood. Receptors were obtained from a woman of 80 years or more with acute or convalescent COVID-19.

This clone was recorded only once. This chain joins TRBV3-1 (or the pseudogene TRBV3-2) and TRBJ1-2; perhaps TRBD1 as D (5 bases). Deletions cut 6 bases from V and 4 bases from J, with 12 bases between. CDR1 and CDR2 from the germline V gene are LGHDT and YNNKEL (reference sequence). There are 13 residues in the CDR3. DNA for the CDR3: TGTGCCAGCAGTGCCACAGGTCCCTATGGCTACACCTTC. Protein sequence: CASSATGPYGYTF.

In this sample, this clone turned up once. The chain links TRBV3-1 (or the pseudogene TRBV3-2) to TRBJ2-5, with 9 bases lining up with TRBD2. Germline assignment: CDR1 LGHDT and CDR2 YNNKEL (reference sequence). The CDR3 extends over 14 amino acids. After removal of 3 bases from V and 5 bases from J, the junction contained 4 bases not matched to a gene. The CDR3: CASSQRGGRETQYF. The CDR3, as DNA: TGTGCCAGCAGCCAGCGGGGGGGCAGGGAGACCCAGTACTTC.

In this sample, this clone turned up once. This rearrangement joins TRBV11-2 to TRBJ1-1; D perhaps matches TRBD1 (5 bases). Germline assignment: CDR1 SGHAT and CDR2 FQNNGV. Deletions cut 7 bases from V and 11 bases from J, with 17 bases between. The CDR3 spans 12 residues. The CDR3 is CASTPSQGRAFF. CDR3 coding DNA: TGTGCCAGCACCCCCTCCCAGGGTAGGGCTTTCTTT.

This sequence joins TRBV9 and TRBJ2-2, with D perhaps matching TRBD2 (6 bases). Germline CDR1 SGDLS, CDR2 YYNGEE. The CDR3 consists of 15 residues. V shed 0 bases and J shed 7 bases, with 13 bases lying between them. In DNA form, the CDR3 reads TGTGCCAGCAGCGTAGCGGGGGTTGTGGGCGGGGAGCTGTTTTTT. It translates to CASSVAGVVGGELFF.

V is TRBV6-6 and J is TRBJ2-2; 8 nucleotides align to TRBD1. The CDR3 is 12 residues long. Germline V gene sequence: CDR1 MNHNY, CDR2 SVGAGI (reference sequence). V gave up 8 bases and J gave up 5 bases; unmatched junction bases: 1. CDR3 in DNA: TGTGCCAGCCACAGGGGGACCGGGGAGCTGTTTTTT. Translation gives CASHRGTGELFF.

The V call is TRBV7-2, the J call TRBJ1-1; no reliable D call. CDR3 length: 14 amino acids. Trimming shortened V by 4 bases and J by 0 bases, and 9 bases separated the two germline ends. Germline V gives CDR1 SGHTA, CDR2 FQGNSA. The chain's CDR3 is CASSSLTVNTEAFF. CDR3 nucleotides: TGTGCCAGCAGCTCTCTAACTGTGAACACTGAAGCTTTCTTT.

V usage is TRBV7-9 and J usage is TRBJ1-2; 10 bases agree with TRBD1. Germline V gene lookup returns CDR1 SEHNR and CDR2 FQNEAQ (reference sequence). V shed 5 bases, J shed 8 bases, and the junction held 11 bases outside the gene matches. This CDR3 comprises 15 residues. This chain's CDR3 is CASSPPVGTGVGYTF. CDR3 DNA sequence: TGTGCCAGCAGCCCTCCAGTGGGGACAGGGGTAGGCTACACCTTC.

This clone has only a few counts. The gene calls are TRBV15 and TRBJ2-7; the match to TRBD1 covers 8 bases. Germline V gene lookup returns CDR1 LNHNV and CDR2 YYDKDF (reference sequence). V shed 3 bases, J shed 3 bases, and the junction held 4 bases outside the gene matches. The CDR3 is 14 residues long. The CDR3 loop is CATSRDRAYYEQYF. The CDR3 DNA is TGTGCCACCAGCAGGGACAGGGCTTACTACGAGCAGTACTTC.

CDR3 sequence (DNA): TGTGCCAGCAGCTTGGCCAGGGGTAACGAGCAGTACGTC. Protein sequence: CASSLARGNEQYV. The chain is built from TRBV5-5 and TRBJ2-7; tentatively, D is TRBD1 (6 bases). The germline V gene encodes CDR1 SGHKS and CDR2 YYEKEE (reference sequence). The CDR3 is 13 amino acids. V gave up 0 bases and J gave up 5 bases, with 9 bases separating them.

The rearrangement joins TRBV12-3 or TRBV12-4 to TRBJ1-6; no firm D call. V dropped 8 bases and J dropped 9 bases, with 14 bases sitting between them. This CDR3 spans 13 amino acids. CDR3 DNA: TGTGCCAGCCTTCCCTATCGAGGTTCACCCCTCCACTTT. Translating gives CASLPYRGSPLHF.

The chain couples TRBV2 to TRBJ1-6; TRBD1 aligns across 7 bases. V shed 11 bases, J shed 4 bases, and the junction held 8 bases outside the gene matches. Per germline, CDR1 SNHLY and CDR2 FYNNEI. The CDR3 contains 14 residues. The CDR3 DNA reads as TGTGCCTGCGGACAGGAAACGTATAATTCACCCCTCCACTTT. Its translation: CACGQETYNSPLHF.

The V gene is TRBV28, the J gene TRBJ1-5, with TRBD1 as a possible D gene (6 bases). Trimming removed 2 bases from V and 8 bases from J, with 13 bases in between. Germline V gives CDR1 MDHEN, CDR2 SYDVKM. The CDR3 length is 14 residues. The CDR3 spells CASSLPTGSKPQHF. CDR3 bases: TGTGCCAGCAGTTTACCTACAGGGAGCAAGCCCCAGCATTTT.

The rearrangement links TRBV7-7 to TRBJ2-3, with D perhaps matching TRBD1 (5 bases). The V end lost 3 bases, the J end lost 2 bases, and 15 bases lay between the germline ends. This CDR3 has 16 residues. Per germline, CDR1 SSHAT and CDR2 FNYEAQ (reference sequence). The CDR3 DNA reads as TGTGCCAGCAGCTTGTATACAGGACAACTCACAGATACGCAGTATTTT. Encoded protein: CASSLYTGQLTDTQYF.

In DNA, the CDR3 is TGTGCCAGCAGTGACAATAGGGGGACAAATTCACCCCTCCACTTT. Translated, it gives CASSDNRGTNSPLHF. This chain connects TRBV2 to TRBJ1-6, with D tentatively TRBD1 (6 bases). The CDR3 totals 15 residues. Trimming left V 3 bases short and J 7 bases short, with 13 bases between. The germline CDR1 and CDR2 sequences are SNHLY and FYNNEI.

The chain combines TRBV24-1 with TRBJ1-1, with 11 bases identical to TRBD1. The CDR3 length is 15 residues. J lost 11 bases, V lost 2 bases, and 9 bases had no gene match. Germline CDR1 reads KGHDR; CDR2 reads SFDVKD. CDR3 residues: CATSDSRTGGIRAFF. The CDR3 coding sequence is TGTGCCACCAGTGATTCCCGGACAGGGGGCATTCGGGCTTTCTTT.

This clone was recorded only once. The chain links TRBV28 to TRBJ2-2; weak D call: TRBD2 (6 bases). V lost 4 bases, J lost 6 bases, and 15 bases lay in between. The CDR3 loop spans 15 amino acids. Germline CDR1 MDHEN, CDR2 SYDVKM. DNA for the CDR3: TGTGCCAGCAGTTCACTAGGGAGGCCCCCCGGGGAGCTGTTTTTT. Its translation: CASSSLGRPPGELFF.

V usage is TRBV20-1 and J usage is TRBJ1-6, with 7 bases fitting TRBD1. Germline V gene data show CDR1 as DFQATT and CDR2 as SNEGSKA (reference sequence). After removal of 3 bases from V and 4 bases from J, the junction contained 6 bases not matched to a gene. The CDR3 has 15 residues. The DNA of the CDR3 is TGCAGTGCTAGTACAGGGGTGGTATATAATTCACCCCTCCACTTT. It specifies CSASTGVVYNSPLHF.

The rearrangement uses TRBV5-1 and TRBJ1-1; D is unclear. Deletions cut 2 bases from V and 2 bases from J, with 10 bases between. The germline CDR1 and CDR2 sequences are SGHRS and YFSETQ. The CDR3 spans 14 residues. As DNA, the CDR3 is TGCGCCAGCAGCTTCGGAAACAGCAACACTGAAGCTTTCTTT. Translating it yields CASSFGNSNTEAFF.

The chain carries TRBV6-4 and TRBJ1-1; the D is unclear. This CDR3 region has 13 residues. The germline V gene has CDR1 MRHNA and CDR2 SNTAGT. V was clipped by 4 bases and J by 1 base, with 7 bases between them. CDR3 region: CASSVQENTEAFF. CDR3 DNA: TGTGCCAGCAGTGTTCAGGAGAACACTGAAGCTTTCTTT.

This clone was picked up one time. J is TRBJ1-1 and V is TRBV7-2; no firm D call. The CDR3 contains 14 residues. Germline V gene sequence: CDR1 SGHTA, CDR2 FQGNSA. V lost 3 bases to trimming and J lost 2 bases, with 10 bases between them. The CDR3 DNA reads as TGTGCCAGCAGCTTCGGAGTAGGCAACACTGAAGCTTTCTTT. Protein: CASSFGVGNTEAFF.

This clone was recorded a few times. The V and J genes are TRBV5-1 and TRBJ2-7; weak D call: TRBD2 (5 bases). The CDR3 covers 15 residues. Germline V lookup: CDR1 SGHRS, CDR2 YFSETQ. The ends were cut back, 4 bases at V and 0 bases at J, with 14 bases in the middle. The CDR3 DNA follows: TGCGCCAGCAGCGTTCGGGGTCCTAGCTCCTACGAGCAGTACTTC. Amino acids: CASSVRGPSSYEQYF.

The sample holds one count of this clone. The genes are TRBV9 and TRBJ1-2, with unresolved D. V was cut by 2 bases and J by 0 bases, with 14 bases left in between. The germline V gene has CDR1 SGDLS and CDR2 YYNGEE. The CDR3 is 16 residues long. The CDR3 sequence is CASSVGFSEANYGYTF. The CDR3 DNA reads as TGTGCCAGCAGCGTTGGATTTTCGGAGGCTAACTATGGCTACACCTTC.

DNA for the CDR3: TGTGCCAGTAGTATTTACAGAACTAGCTCCTACAATGAGCAGTTCTTC. Its protein product is CASSIYRTSSYNEQFF. The chain uses TRBV19 and TRBJ2-1, with D perhaps matching TRBD2 (5 bases). The CDR3 has 16 amino acids. Looked up from germline, CDR1 is LNHDA and CDR2 is SQIVND (reference sequence). V was pared by 3 bases and J by 0 bases, with 12 bases between.

This clone was recorded once. The chain uses TRBV7-2 and TRBJ2-1; the D is unclear. The germline V gene encodes CDR1 SGHTA and CDR2 FQGNSA. This CDR3 has 14 residues. Trimming pared 3 bases from V and 0 bases from J, leaving 6 bases between. This CDR3 is CASSFRSSYNEQFF. CDR3 bases: TGTGCCAGCAGCTTTAGGAGCTCCTACAATGAGCAGTTCTTC.

J is TRBJ1-1 and V is TRBV18, with D hard to call. Trimming stripped 3 bases from V and 2 bases from J, with 10 bases between. Germline lookup yields CDR1 KGHSH and CDR2 LQKENI. This CDR3 has 14 residues. This CDR3 reads CASSPIDTNTEAFF. The CDR3 nucleotides are TGTGCCAGCTCACCCATTGACACAAACACTGAAGCTTTCTTT.

The chain links TRBV28 to TRBJ1-2; 9 bases are a match to TRBD1. This CDR3 has 17 residues. The trim removed 2 bases at V and 4 bases at J, leaving 11 bases unmatched. Germline CDR1 reads MDHEN; CDR2 reads SYDVKM. In DNA form, the CDR3 reads TGTGCCAGCAGTTTAAATGGGGGCGGGACAGGGCCCTATGGCTACACCTTC. This gives the protein CASSLNGGGTGPYGYTF.